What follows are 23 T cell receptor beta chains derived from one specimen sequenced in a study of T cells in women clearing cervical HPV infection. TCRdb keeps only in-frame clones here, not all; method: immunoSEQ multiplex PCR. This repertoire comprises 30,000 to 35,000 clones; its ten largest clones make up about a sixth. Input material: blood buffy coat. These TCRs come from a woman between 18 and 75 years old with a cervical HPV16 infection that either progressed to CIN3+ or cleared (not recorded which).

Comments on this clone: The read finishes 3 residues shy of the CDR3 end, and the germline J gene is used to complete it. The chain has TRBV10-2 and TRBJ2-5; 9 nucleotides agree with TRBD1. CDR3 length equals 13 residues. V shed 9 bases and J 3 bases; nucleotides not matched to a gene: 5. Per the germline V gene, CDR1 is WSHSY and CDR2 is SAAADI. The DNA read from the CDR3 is TGCGCCAGTGGGGGACAGGGCAAAGAGACC. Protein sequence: CASGGQGKET. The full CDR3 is CASGGQGKETQYF.

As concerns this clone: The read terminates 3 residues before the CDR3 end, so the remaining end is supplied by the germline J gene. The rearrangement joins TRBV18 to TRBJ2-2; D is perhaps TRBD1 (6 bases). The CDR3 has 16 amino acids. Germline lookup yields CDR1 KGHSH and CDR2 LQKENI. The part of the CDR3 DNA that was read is TGTGCCAGCTCACGGAGCGAGCAGGGGTTTGGTGAAAAG. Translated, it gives CASSRSEQGFGEK. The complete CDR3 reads CASSRSEQGFGEKLFF.

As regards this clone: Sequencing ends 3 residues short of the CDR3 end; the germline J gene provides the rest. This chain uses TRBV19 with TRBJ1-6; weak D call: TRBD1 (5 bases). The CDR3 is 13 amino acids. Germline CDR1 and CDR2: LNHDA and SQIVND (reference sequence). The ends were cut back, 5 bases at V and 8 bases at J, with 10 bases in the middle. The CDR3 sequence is CASSPRGDSPLHF. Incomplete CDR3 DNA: TGTGCCAGTAGTCCTCGGGGGGATTCACCC.

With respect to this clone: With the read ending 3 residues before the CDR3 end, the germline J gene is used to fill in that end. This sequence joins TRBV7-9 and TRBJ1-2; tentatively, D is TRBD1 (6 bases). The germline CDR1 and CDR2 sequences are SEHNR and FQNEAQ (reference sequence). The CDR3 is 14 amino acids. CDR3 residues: CASSLRDKYNDYTF. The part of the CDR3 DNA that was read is TGTGCCAGCAGCTTACGGGACAAATACAATGAC.

The CDR3 protein is CSAVNSGNTIYF. Partial CDR3 DNA: TGCAGCGCAGTAAACTCTGGAAACACC. The chain recombines TRBV29-1 with TRBJ1-3; no clear D. Sequencing ends 3 residues short of the CDR3 end; the germline J gene provides the rest. This CDR3 is 12 amino acids long. The ends were cut back, 7 bases at V and 0 bases at J, with 7 bases in the middle. Germline V gene sequence: CDR1 SQVTM, CDR2 ANQGSEA.

CDR3 region: CASSLQGQETQYF. The covered CDR3 bases are TGCGCCAGCAGCTTGCAGGGGCAAGAGACC. The genes are TRBV5-1 and TRBJ2-5, with D perhaps TRBD1 (6 bases). Read coverage stops 3 residues before the CDR3 terminus; the germline J gene supplies the remainder. Trimming removed 1 base from V and 2 bases from J, with 6 bases in between. Germline assignment: CDR1 SGHRS and CDR2 YFSETQ. The CDR3 consists of 13 residues.

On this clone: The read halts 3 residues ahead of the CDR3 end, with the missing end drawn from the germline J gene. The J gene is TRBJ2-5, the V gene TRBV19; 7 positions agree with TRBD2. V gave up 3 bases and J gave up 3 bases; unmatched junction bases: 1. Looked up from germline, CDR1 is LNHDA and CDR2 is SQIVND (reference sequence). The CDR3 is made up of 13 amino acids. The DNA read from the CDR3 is TGTGCCAGTAGTATGGGAGGGGAAGAGACC. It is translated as CASSMGGEET. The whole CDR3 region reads CASSMGGEETQYF.

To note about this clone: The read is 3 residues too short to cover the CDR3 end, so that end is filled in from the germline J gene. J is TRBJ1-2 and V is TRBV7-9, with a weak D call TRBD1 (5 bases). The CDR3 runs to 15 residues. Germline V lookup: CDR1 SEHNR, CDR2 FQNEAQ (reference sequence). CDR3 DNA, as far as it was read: TGTGCCAGCAGCCCAGTGGGGCAGGGAATCGACGAC. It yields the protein CASSPVGQGIDD. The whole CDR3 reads CASSPVGQGIDDYTF. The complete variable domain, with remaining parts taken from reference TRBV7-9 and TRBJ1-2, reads DTGVSQNPRHKITKRGQNVTFRCDPISEHNRLYWYRQTLGQGPEFLTYFQNEAQLEKSRLLSDRFSAERPKGSFSTLEIQRTEQGDSAMYLCASSPVGQGIDDYTFGSGTRLTVV.

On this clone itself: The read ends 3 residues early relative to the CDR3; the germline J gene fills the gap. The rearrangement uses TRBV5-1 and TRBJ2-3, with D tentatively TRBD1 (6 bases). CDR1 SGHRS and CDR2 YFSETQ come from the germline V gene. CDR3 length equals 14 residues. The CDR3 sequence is CASSPETGLETQYF. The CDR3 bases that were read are TGCGCCAGCAGCCCGGAAACAGGGCTGGAGACG.

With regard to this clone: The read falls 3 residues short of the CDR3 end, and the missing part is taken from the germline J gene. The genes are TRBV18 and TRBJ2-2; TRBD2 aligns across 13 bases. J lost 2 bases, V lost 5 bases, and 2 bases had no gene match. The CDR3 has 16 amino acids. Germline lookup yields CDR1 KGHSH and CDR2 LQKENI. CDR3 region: CASSSGLAGNTGELFF. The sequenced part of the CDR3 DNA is TGTGCCAGCTCATCGGGACTAGCGGGAAACACCGGGGAG.

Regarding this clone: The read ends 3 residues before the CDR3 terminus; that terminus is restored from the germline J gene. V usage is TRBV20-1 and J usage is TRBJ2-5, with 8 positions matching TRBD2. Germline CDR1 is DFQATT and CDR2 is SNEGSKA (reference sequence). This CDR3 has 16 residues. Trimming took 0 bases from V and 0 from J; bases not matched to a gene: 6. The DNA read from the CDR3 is TGCAGTGCTAGAGACAACCGGGGGGGGAACCAAGAGACC. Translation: CSARDNRGGNQET. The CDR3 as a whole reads CSARDNRGGNQETQYF.

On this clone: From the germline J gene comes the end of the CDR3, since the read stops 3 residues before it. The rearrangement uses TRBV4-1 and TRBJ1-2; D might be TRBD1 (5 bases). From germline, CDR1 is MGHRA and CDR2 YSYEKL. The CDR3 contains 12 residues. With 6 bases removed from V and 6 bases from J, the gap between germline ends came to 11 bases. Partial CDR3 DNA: TGCGCCAGCAGGGAGGGGCTTGATGGC. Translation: CASREGLDG. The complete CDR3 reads CASREGLDGYTF.

Partial CDR3 DNA: TGTGCCAGCAGAGGGGAGTGGGGTGGCTGGTCAACTAATGAAAAA. It translates to CASRGEWGGWSTNEK. The CDR3 in full is CASRGEWGGWSTNEKLFF. The chain uses TRBV28 and TRBJ1-4; maybe TRBD1 (5 bases). The read ends 3 residues early relative to the CDR3; the germline J gene fills the gap. CDR3 size: 18 residues. The germline gives CDR1 MDHEN, CDR2 SYDVKM. The germline V and J ends were trimmed by 6 bases and 0 bases, with 20 bases remaining between them. The full variable domain, its missing parts supplied by reference TRBV28 and TRBJ1-4, is DVKVTQSSRYLVKRTGEKVFLECVQDMDHENMFWYRQDPGLGLRLIYFSYDVKMKEKGDIPEGYSVSREKKERFSLILESASTNQTSMYLCASRGEWGGWSTNEKLFFGSGTQLSVL.

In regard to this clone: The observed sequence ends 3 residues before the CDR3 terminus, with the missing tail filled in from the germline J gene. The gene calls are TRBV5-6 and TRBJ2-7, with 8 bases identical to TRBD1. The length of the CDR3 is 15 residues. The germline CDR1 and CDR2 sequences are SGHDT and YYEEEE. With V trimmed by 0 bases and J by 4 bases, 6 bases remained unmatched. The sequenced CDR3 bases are TGTGCCAGCAGCTTGGCCAGGGGGCTTACGTACGAG. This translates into CASSLARGLTYE. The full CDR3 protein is CASSLARGLTYEQYF. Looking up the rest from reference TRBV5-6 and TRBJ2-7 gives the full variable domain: DAGVTQSPTHLIKTRGQQVTLRCSPKSGHDTVSWYQQALGQGPQFIFQYYEEEERQRGNFPDRFSGHQFPNYSSELNVNALLLGDSALYLCASSLARGLTYEQYFGPGTRLTVT.

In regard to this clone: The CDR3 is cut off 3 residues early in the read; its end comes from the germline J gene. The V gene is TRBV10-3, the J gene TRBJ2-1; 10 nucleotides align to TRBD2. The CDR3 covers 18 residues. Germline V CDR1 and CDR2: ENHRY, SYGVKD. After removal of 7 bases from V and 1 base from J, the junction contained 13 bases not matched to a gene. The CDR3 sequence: CAINSISGRIRSYNEQFF. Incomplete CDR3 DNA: TGTGCCATCAATTCGATTAGCGGGAGGATCCGGTCCTACAATGAG.

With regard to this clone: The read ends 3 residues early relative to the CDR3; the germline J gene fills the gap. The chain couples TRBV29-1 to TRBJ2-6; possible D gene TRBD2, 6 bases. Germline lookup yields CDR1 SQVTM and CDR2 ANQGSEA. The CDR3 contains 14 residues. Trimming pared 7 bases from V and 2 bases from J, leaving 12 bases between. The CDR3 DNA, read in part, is TGCAGCGCAAATGCGGGAACTGGGGCCAACGTC. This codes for CSANAGTGANV. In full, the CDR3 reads CSANAGTGANVLTF. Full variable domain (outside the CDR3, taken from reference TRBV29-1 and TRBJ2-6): SAVISQKPSRDICQRGTSLTIQCQVDSQVTMMFWYRQQPGQSLTLIATANQGSEATYESGFVIDKFPISRPNLTFSTLTVSNMSPEDSSIYLCSANAGTGANVLTFGAGSRLTVL.

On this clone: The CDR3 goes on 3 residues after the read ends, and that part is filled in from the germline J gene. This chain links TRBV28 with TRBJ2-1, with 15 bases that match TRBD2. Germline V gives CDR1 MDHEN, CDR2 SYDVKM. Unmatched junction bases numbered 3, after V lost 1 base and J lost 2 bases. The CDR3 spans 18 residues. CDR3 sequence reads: CASSLSGLAGGAYNEQFF. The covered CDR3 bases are TGTGCCAGCAGTTTATCAGGACTAGCGGGAGGGGCCTACAATGAG.

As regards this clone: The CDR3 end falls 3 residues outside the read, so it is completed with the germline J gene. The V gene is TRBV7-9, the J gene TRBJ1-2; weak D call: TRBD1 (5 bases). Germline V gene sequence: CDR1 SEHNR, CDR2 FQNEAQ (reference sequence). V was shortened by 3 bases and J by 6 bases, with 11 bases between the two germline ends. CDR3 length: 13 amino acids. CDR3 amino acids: CASSLGLVDGYTF. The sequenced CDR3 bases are TGTGCCAGCAGCTTGGGACTTGTTGATGGC.

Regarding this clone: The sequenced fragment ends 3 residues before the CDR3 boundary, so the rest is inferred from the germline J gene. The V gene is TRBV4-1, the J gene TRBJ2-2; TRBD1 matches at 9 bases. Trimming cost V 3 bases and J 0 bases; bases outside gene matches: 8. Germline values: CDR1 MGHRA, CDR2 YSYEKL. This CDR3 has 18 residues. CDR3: CASSQRTGAAPNTGELFF. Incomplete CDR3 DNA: TGCGCCAGCAGCCAGCGGACAGGGGCCGCCCCGAACACCGGGGAG.

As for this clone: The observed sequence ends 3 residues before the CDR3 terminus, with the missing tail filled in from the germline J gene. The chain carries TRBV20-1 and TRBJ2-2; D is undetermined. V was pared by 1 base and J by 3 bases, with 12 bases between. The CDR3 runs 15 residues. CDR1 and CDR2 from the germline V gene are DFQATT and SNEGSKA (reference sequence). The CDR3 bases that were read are TGCAGTGCTAGAGGCCCAGAAAAGTACACCGGGGAG. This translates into CSARGPEKYTGE. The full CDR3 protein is CSARGPEKYTGELFF.

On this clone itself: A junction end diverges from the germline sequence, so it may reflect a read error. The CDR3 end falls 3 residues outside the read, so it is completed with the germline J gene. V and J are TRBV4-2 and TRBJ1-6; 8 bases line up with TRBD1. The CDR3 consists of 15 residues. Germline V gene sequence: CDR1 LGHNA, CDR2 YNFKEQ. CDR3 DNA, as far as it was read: TGCGCCAGCAGCCTCAAGACAGGGGAGGGTTCACCC. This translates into CASSLKTGEGSP. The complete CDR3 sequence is CASSLKTGEGSPLHF.

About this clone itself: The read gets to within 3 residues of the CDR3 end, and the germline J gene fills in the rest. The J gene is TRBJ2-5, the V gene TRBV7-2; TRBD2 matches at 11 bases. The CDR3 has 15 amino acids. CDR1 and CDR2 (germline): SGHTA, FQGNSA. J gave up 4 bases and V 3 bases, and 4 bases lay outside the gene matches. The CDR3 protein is CASSFRLAGGETQYF. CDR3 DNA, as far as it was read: TGTGCCAGCAGCTTTCGGCTAGCGGGAGGAGAGACC.

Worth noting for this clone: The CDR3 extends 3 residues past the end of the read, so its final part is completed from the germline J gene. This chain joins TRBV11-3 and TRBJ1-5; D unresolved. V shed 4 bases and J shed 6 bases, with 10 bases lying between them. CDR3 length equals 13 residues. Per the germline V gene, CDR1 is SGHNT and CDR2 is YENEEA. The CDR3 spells CASSSRPGQPQHF. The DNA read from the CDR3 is TGTGCCAGCAGCTCGCGTCCGGGTCAGCCC.